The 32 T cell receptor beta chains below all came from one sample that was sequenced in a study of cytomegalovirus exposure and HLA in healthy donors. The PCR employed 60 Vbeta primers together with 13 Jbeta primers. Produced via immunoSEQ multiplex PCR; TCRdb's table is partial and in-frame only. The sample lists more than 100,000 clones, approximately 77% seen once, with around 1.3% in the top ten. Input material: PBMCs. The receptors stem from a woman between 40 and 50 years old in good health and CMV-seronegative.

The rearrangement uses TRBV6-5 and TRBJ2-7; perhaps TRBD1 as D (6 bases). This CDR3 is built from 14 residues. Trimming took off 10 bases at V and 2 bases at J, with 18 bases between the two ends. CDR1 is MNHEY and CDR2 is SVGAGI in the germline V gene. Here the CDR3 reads CATREDRAPYEQYF. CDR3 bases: TGTGCCACCAGAGAGGACAGAGCCCCCTACGAGCAGTACTTC.

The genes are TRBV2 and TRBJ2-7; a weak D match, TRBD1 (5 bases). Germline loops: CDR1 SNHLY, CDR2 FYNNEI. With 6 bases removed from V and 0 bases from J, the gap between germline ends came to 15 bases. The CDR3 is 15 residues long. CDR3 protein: CASRPRASSSYEQYF. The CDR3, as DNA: TGTGCCAGCAGACCCAGGGCCTCCAGCTCCTACGAGCAGTACTTC. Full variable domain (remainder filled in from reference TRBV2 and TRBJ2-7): EPEVTQTPSHQVTQMGQEVILRCVPISNHLYFYWYRQILGQKVEFLVSFYNNEISEKSEIFDDQFSVERPDGSNFTLKIRSTKLEDSAMYFCASRPRASSSYEQYFGPGTRLTVT.

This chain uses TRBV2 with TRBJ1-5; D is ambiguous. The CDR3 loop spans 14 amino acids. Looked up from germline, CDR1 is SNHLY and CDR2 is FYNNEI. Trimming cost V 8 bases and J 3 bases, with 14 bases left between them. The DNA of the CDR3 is TGTGCCAGCGCCCTGGTCAGATCCAATCAGCCCCAGCATTTT. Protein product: CASALVRSNQPQHF.

The CDR3 protein is CASSVNSNSNQPQHF. The CDR3 DNA sequence: TGTGCCAGCAGTGTTAATAGCAATAGCAATCAGCCCCAGCATTTT. The chain combines TRBV2 with TRBJ1-5; the D is unclear. Germline lookup yields CDR1 SNHLY and CDR2 FYNNEI. Trimming took off 4 bases at V and 0 bases at J, with 10 bases between the two ends. The CDR3 contains 15 residues. The variable domain in full, completed from reference TRBV2 and TRBJ1-5, reads EPEVTQTPSHQVTQMGQEVILRCVPISNHLYFYWYRQILGQKVEFLVSFYNNEISEKSEIFDDQFSVERPDGSNFTLKIRSTKLEDSAMYFCASSVNSNSNQPQHFGDGTRLSIL.

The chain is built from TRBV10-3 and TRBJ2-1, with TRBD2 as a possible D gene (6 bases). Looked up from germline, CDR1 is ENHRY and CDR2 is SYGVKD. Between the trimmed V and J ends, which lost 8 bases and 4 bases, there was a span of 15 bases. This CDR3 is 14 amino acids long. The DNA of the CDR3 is TGTGCCATCCAAGGCACTAGCTCTTACAATGAGCAGTTCTTC. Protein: CAIQGTSSYNEQFF.

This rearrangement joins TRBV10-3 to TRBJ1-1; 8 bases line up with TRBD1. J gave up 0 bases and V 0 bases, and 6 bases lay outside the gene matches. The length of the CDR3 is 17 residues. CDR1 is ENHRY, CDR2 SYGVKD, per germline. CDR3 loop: CAISESRQGPLNTEAFF. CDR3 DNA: TGTGCCATCAGTGAGTCGAGACAGGGGCCACTGAACACTGAAGCTTTCTTT.

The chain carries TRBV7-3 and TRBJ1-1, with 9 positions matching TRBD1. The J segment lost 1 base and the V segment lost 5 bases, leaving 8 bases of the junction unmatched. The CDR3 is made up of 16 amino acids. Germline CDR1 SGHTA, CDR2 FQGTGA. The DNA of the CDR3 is TGTGCCAGCAGCCCCGGGACAGGGTTTCCGAACACTGAAGCTTTCTTT. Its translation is CASSPGTGFPNTEAFF.

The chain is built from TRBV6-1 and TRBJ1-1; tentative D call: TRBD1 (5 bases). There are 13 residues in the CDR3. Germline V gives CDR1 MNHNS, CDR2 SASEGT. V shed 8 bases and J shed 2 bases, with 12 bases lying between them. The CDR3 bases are TGTGCCAGCCCCCGGCAGGGCAACACTGAAGCTTTCTTT. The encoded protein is CASPRQGNTEAFF.

The CDR3 DNA is TGCGCCAGCAGCGCGGGACTCATTAACACTGAAGCTTTCTTT. It encodes CASSAGLINTEAFF. The V gene is TRBV5-1, the J gene TRBJ1-1; perhaps TRBD1 as D (5 bases). The CDR3 is 14 amino acids. The germline V and J ends were trimmed by 4 bases and 2 bases, with 12 bases remaining between them. Germline V gives CDR1 SGHRS, CDR2 YFSETQ.

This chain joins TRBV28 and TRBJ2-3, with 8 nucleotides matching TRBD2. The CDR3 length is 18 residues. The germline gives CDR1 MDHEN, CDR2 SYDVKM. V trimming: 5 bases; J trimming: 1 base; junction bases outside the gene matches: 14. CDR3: CASSPTTGGPFGTDTQYF. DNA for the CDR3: TGTGCCAGCAGTCCAACGACGGGGGGGCCCTTTGGCACAGATACGCAGTATTTT.

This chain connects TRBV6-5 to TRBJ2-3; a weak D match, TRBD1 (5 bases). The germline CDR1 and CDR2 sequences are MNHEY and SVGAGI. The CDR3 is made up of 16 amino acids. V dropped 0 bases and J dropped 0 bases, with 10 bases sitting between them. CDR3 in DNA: TGTGCCAGCAGTTACTCTCGGCAGGGCAGCACAGATACGCAGTATTTT. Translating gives CASSYSRQGSTDTQYF.

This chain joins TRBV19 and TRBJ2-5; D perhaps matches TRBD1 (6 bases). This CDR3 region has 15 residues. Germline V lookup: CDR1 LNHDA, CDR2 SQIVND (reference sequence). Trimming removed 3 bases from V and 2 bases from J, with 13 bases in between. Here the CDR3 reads CASSMEQGPQETQYF. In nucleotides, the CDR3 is TGTGCCAGTAGTATGGAGCAGGGGCCACAAGAGACCCAGTACTTC.

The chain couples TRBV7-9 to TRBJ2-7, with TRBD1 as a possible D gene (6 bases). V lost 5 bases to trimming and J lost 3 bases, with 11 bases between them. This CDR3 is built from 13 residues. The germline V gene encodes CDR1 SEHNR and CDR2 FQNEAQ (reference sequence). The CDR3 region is CASSPEDSYEQYF. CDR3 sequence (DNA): TGTGCCAGCAGCCCGGAGGACAGCTACGAGCAGTACTTC.

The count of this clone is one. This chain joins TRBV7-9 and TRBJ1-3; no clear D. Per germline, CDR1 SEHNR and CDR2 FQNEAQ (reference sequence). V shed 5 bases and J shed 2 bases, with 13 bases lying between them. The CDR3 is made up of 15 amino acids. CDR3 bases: TGTGCCAGCAGCCAAGCCCGGGTCCCTGGAAACACCATATATTTT. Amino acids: CASSQARVPGNTIYF.

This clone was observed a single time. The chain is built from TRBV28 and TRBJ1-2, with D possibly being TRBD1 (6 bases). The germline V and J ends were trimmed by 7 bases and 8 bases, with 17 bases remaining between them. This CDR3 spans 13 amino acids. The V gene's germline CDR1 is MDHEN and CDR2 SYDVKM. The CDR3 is CASIGGGLGGYTF. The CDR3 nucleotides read TGTGCCAGCATAGGCGGGGGGCTGGGGGGCTACACCTTC.

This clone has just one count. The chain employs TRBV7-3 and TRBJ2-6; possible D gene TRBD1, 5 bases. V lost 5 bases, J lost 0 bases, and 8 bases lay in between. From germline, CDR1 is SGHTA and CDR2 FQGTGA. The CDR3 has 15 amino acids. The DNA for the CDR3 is TGTGCCAGCAGCATAGACAGCTCTGGGGCCAACGTCCTGACTTTC. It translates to CASSIDSSGANVLTF.

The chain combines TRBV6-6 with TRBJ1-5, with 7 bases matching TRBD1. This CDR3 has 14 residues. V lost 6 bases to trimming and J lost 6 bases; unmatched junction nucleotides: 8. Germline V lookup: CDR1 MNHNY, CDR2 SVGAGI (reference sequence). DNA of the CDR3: TGTGCCAGCAGACCTGAGGACAGGCCTCAGCCCCAGCATTTT. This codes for CASRPEDRPQPQHF.

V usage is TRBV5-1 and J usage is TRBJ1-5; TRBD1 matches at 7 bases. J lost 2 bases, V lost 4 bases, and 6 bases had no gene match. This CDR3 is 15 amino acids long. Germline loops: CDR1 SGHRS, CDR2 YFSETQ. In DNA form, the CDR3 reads TGCGCCAGCAGCCTACAGGGGATGGGCAATCAGCCCCAGCATTTT. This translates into CASSLQGMGNQPQHF.

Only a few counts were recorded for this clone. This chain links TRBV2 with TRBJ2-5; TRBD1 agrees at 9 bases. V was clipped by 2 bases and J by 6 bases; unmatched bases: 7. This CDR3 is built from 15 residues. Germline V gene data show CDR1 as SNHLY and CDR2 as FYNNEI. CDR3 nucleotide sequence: TGTGCCAGCAGTGAAACAGGGGGCAGGATGAAGACCCAGTACTTC. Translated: CASSETGGRMKTQYF.

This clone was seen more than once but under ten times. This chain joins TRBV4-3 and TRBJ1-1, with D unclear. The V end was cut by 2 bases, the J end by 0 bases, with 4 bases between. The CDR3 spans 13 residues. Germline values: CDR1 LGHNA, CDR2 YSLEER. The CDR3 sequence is CASSQLVNTEAFF. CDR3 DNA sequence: TGCGCCAGCAGCCAACTAGTGAACACTGAAGCTTTCTTT.

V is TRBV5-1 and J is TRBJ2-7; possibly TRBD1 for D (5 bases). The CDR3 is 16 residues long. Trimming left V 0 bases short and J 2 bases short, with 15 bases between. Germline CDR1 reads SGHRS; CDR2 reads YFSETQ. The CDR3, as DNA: TGCGCCAGCAGCTTGGACCCCCGGGCCAGGGCCTACGAGCAGTACTTC. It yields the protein CASSLDPRARAYEQYF.

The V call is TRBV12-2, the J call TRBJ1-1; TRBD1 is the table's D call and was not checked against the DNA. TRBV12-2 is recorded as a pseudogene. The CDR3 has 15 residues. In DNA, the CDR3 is TGTGCAAGTCGCTTAGCGCAACAGCTGAACACTGAAGCTTTCTTT. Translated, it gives CASRLAQQLNTEAFF.

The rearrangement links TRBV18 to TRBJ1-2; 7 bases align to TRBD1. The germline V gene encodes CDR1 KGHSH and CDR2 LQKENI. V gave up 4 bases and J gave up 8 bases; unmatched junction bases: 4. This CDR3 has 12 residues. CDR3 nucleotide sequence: TGTGCCAGCTCACTTGGACAGGAGGGCTACACCTTC. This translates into CASSLGQEGYTF.

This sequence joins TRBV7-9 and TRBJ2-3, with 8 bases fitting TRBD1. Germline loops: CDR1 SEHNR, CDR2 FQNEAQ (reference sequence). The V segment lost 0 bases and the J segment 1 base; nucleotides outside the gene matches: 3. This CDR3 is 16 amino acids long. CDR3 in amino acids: CASSLAVGQGTDTQYF. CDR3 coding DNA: TGTGCCAGCAGCTTAGCGGTGGGACAGGGCACAGATACGCAGTATTTT.

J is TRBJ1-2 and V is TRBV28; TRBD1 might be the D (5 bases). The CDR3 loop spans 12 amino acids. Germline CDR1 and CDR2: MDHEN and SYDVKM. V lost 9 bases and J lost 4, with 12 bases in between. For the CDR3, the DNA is TGTGCCAGTAGTCAGGGAGGCTATGGCTACACCTTC. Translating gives CASSQGGYGYTF.

The CDR3 spells CASSPRPRGLVGNTIYF. The CDR3 DNA reads as TGTGCCAGCAGCCCCCGGCCGCGGGGGCTAGTAGGAAACACCATATATTTT. This chain connects TRBV2 to TRBJ1-3; D is possibly TRBD1 (6 bases). The CDR3 is 17 residues long. V lost 6 bases, J lost 4 bases, and 22 bases lay in between. Germline CDR1 is SNHLY and CDR2 is FYNNEI.

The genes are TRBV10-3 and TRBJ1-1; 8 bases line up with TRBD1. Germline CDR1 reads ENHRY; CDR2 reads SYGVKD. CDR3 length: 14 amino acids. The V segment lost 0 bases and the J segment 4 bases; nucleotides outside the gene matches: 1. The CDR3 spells CAISESGQGTEAFF. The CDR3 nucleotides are TGTGCCATCAGTGAGTCTGGACAGGGCACTGAAGCTTTCTTT.

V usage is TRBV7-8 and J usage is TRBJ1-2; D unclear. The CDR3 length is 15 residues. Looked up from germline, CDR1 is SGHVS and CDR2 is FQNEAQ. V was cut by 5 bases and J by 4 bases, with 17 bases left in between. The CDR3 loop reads CASSPHGPGSYGYTF. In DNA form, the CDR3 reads TGTGCCAGCAGCCCTCATGGGCCCGGCAGCTATGGCTACACCTTC.

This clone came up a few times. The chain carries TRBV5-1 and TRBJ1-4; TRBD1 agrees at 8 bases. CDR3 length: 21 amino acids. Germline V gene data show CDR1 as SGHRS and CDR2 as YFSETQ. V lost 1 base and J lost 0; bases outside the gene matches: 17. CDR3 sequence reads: CASSLNGWTGRVAATNEKLFF. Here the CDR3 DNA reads TGCGCCAGCAGCTTGAACGGGTGGACAGGGAGGGTGGCTGCAACTAATGAAAAACTGTTTTTT.

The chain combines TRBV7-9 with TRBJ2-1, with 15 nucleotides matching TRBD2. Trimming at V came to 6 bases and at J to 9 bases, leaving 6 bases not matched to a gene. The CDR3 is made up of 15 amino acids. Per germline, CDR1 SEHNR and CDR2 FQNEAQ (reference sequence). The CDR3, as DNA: TGTGCCAGCAGACGGACTAGCGGGGGGGCGCTTGAGCAGTTCTTC. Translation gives CASRRTSGGALEQFF.

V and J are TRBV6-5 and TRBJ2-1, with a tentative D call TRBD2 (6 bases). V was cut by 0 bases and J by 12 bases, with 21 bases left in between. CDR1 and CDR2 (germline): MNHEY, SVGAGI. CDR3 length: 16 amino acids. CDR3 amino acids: CASSYSIYGPSELQFF. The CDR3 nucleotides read TGTGCCAGCAGTTACTCGATATACGGCCCTAGCGAGCTGCAGTTCTTC.

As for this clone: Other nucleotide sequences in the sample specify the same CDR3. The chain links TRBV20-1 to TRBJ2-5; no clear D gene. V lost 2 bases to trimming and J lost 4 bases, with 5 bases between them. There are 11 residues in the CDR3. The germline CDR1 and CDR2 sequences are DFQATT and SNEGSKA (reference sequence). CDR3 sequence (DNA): TGCAGTGCTAGACCCTTAGAGACCCAGTACTTC. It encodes CSARPLETQYF.